The clone carrying this T cell receptor (beta chain) was picked up a small number of times. The data are from a study of regulatory T cells in long-lasting Graves disease. HTBI primers from iRepertoire and Arm-PCR of CDR3 regions yielded the TCR beta libraries. TCRdb re-analysed the multiplex PCR reads in MiXCR, keeping a single row per CDR3 protein. Here the sample spans about 470,000 distinct CDR3 sequences, around 21% being singletons. CDR3 length: 13 amino acids. Trimming removed 0 bases at V and 4 bases at J, with 9 bases between. The germline V gene encodes CDR1 DFQATT and CDR2 SNEGSKA (reference sequence). Specified time point: persistent/refractory GD, antithyroid drugs over 5 years with positive TRAb. The TCR library used RNA extracted from PBMCs.

The sequences come from peripheral blood mononuclear cells (PBMCs), collected when the disease was refractory, from a patient treated with antithyroid drugs. This sequence was found in a female donor with Graves disease. This chain joins TRBV20-1 and TRBJ1-1; D remains unclear. The CDR3 reads CSAREWTFTEAFF. As DNA, the CDR3 is TGCAGTGCTAGAGAGTGGACGTTCACTGAAGCTTTCTTT.